This TCR beta chain was recorded in a study of cytomegalovirus exposure and HLA in healthy donors. Study-wide background: Earlier results showed almost 120 million unique TCR beta sequences derived from approximately 180 million T cells.

PCR amplification relied on 60 Vbeta primers (plus 13 Jbeta primers). Here immunoSEQ multiplex PCR was the method, and the copy in TCRdb shows in-frame clones only, minus some. Among under 250,000 clones, more than 60% were seen once, and the ten largest hold 1.5% to 2%. The V gene end was trimmed by 5 bases and the J gene end by 5 bases; junction bases not matched to a gene: 7. Germline V CDR1 and CDR2: SGHTA, FQGNSA. The CDR3 totals 15 residues. Findings and limits, study-wide: Most subjects had HLA-A and HLA-B alleles reportedly predicted accurately by TCR beta sequences. About 90% or about 30% of the time was how often most TCR beta V segments were productive, according to an earlier analysis.

This clone was counted only a few times. Its antigen remains unidentified. The source of this sequence is a man in his fifties or sixties in good health and CMV-seronegative. V usage is TRBV7-2 and J usage is TRBJ1-5; 9 nucleotides line up with TRBD1. The sequenced sample consisted of PBMCs. The DNA of the CDR3 is TGTGCCAGCAGCGCCTACAGGGGGCTCGATCAGCCCCAGCATTTT. Amino acids: CASSAYRGLDQPQHF.